These 17 T cell receptor beta chains were sequenced from one sample in a study of T cells in Graves' hyperthyroidism and ophthalmopathy. TCR beta CDR3 sequences were amplified from RNA transcripts. Carried out on the TCR CDR3, a first-round RT-PCR used the HTBI primer set. TCRdb re-analysed the multiplex PCR reads in MiXCR, keeping a single row per CDR3 protein. The repertoire holds more than 300,000 distinct CDR3 sequences, with roughly 18% as singletons. Input material: blood. Receptors originate from a man younger than 35 with Graves' ophthalmopathy.

This clonotype appeared a few times. The CDR3 here is CASSLFGQGGEKLFF. In DNA, the CDR3 is TGTGCCAGCAGCTTGTTCGGACAGGGGGGAGAAAAACTGTTTTTT. The rearrangement uses TRBV5-4 and TRBJ1-4, with 10 bases lining up with TRBD1. Germline V lookup: CDR1 SGHNT, CDR2 YYREEE (reference sequence). The CDR3 contains 15 residues. V trimming: 1 base; J trimming: 8 bases; junction bases outside the gene matches: 5.

This clonotype was seen ten or more times. The chain joins TRBV10-3 to TRBJ1-1; perhaps TRBD1 as D (5 bases). The CDR3 is 17 amino acids. Deletions cut 0 bases from V and 0 bases from J, with 14 bases between. Germline-derived CDR1 and CDR2 are ENHRY and SYGVKD. The CDR3 protein is CAISESTQGYLNTEAFF. The DNA of the CDR3 is TGTGCCATCAGTGAGTCGACTCAGGGATACTTGAACACTGAAGCTTTCTTT.

V gene TRBV5-6 combines with J gene TRBJ1-1; a weak D match, TRBD1 (5 bases). CDR1 SGHDT and CDR2 YYEEEE come from the germline V gene. V lost 4 bases and J 4 bases, leaving 14 bases between the germline ends. This CDR3 is built from 14 residues. The CDR3 region has the DNA TGTGCCAGCAGCATGGGACGTCCCTCCACTGAAGCTTTCTTT. Residues: CASSMGRPSTEAFF.

In this sample, this clonotype turned up many times. The J gene is TRBJ1-3, the V gene TRBV12-3 or TRBV12-4, with unresolved D. CDR3 size: 15 residues. V was clipped by 6 bases and J by 0 bases, with 12 bases between them. CDR3 region: CASSPLQLSGNTIYF. CDR3 nucleotides: TGTGCCAGCAGCCCCCTCCAGCTCTCTGGAAACACCATATATTTT.

This clonotype was seen a handful of times. This chain connects TRBV7-2 to TRBJ2-5; D not resolved. V was pared by 4 bases and J by 2 bases, with 17 bases between. CDR1 and CDR2 (germline): SGHTA, FQGNSA. The CDR3 loop spans 16 amino acids. For the CDR3, the DNA is TGTGCCAGCAGCTACCACCCCCGGGCAGGACAAGAGACCCAGTACTTC. This gives the protein CASSYHPRAGQETQYF.

There are many counts of this clonotype. This chain connects TRBV6-1 to TRBJ1-2, with 7 bases aligning to TRBD1. The V segment lost 4 bases and the J segment 8 bases; nucleotides outside the gene matches: 7. There are 13 residues in the CDR3. Looked up from germline, CDR1 is MNHNS and CDR2 is SASEGT. CDR3 residues: CASSVGTAGGYTF. The CDR3 DNA reads as TGTGCCAGCAGTGTCGGGACAGCAGGAGGCTACACCTTC.

This clonotype has at least ten counts. V and J are TRBV28 and TRBJ1-6, with 8 bases matching TRBD1. The germline CDR1 and CDR2 sequences are MDHEN and SYDVKM. This CDR3 is 15 amino acids long. J gave up 7 bases and V 3 bases, and 5 bases lay outside the gene matches. The CDR3 is CASSLSDRDNSPLHF. The DNA for the CDR3 is TGTGCCAGCAGTTTGTCGGACAGGGACAATTCACCCCTCCACTTT.

V usage is TRBV9 and J usage is TRBJ2-3; 7 bases align to TRBD2. The V gene's germline CDR1 is SGDLS and CDR2 YYNGEE. Trimming cost V 4 bases and J 1 base; bases outside gene matches: 6. CDR3 size: 15 residues. The CDR3 loop is CASSYRGVGTDTQYF. The CDR3 region has the DNA TGTGCCAGCAGCTATCGGGGGGTCGGCACAGATACGCAGTATTTT. The whole variable domain, filled in from reference TRBV9 and TRBJ2-3, reads DSGVTQTPKHLITATGQRVTLRCSPRSGDLSVYWYQQSLDQGLQFLIQYYNGEERAKGNILERFSAQQFPDLHSELNLSSLELGDSALYFCASSYRGVGTDTQYFGPGTRLTVL.

This clonotype was seen repeatedly, ten times or more. The chain has TRBV6-5 and TRBJ2-7, with TRBD2 matching 11 bases. Germline values: CDR1 MNHEY, CDR2 SVGAGI. The CDR3 is 18 amino acids. V lost 0 bases and J lost 4; bases outside the gene matches: 11. CDR3 bases: TGTGCCAGCAGTTACTCTAGCGGGGGGGCCGTGGGACGGTACGAGCAGTACTTC. This gives the protein CASSYSSGGAVGRYEQYF.

The gene calls are TRBV27 and TRBJ2-1; D call uncertain. Trimming removed 2 bases from V and 6 bases from J, with 11 bases in between. The germline V gene has CDR1 MNHEY and CDR2 SMNVEV (reference sequence). CDR3 length: 14 residues. The CDR3 reads CASSLSLEGNEQFF. CDR3 nucleotides: TGTGCCAGCAGTTTAAGCTTGGAAGGCAATGAGCAGTTCTTC.

This clonotype came up many times. J is TRBJ1-1 and V is TRBV6-1, with D unclear. Per germline, CDR1 MNHNS and CDR2 SASEGT. Trimming shortened V by 7 bases and J by 4 bases, and 16 bases separated the two germline ends. There are 14 residues in the CDR3. For the CDR3, the DNA is TGTGCCAGCAATTCTCCCGGGTCGGGCACTGAAGCTTTCTTT. Translated, it gives CASNSPGSGTEAFF.

In this sample, this clonotype turned up a few times. The rearrangement joins TRBV6-5 to TRBJ1-1; D uncertain. The CDR3 has 15 amino acids. Germline lookup yields CDR1 MNHEY and CDR2 SVGAGI. V lost 1 base and J 2 bases, leaving 11 bases between the germline ends. The CDR3 sequence is CASSYYIGRNTEAFF. The DNA for the CDR3 is TGTGCCAGCAGTTACTATATTGGGCGAAACACTGAAGCTTTCTTT.

In regard to this clonotype: This clone may be a read error of a much larger clone one base away. The chain couples TRBV2 to TRBJ2-5; no clear D gene. Deletions cut 11 bases from V and 5 bases from J, with 12 bases between. Germline V gene sequence: CDR1 SNHLY, CDR2 FYNNEI. CDR3 size: 11 residues. DNA of the CDR3: TGTGCCGGCAACCCGGGTGAGACCCAGTACTTC. It yields the protein CAGNPGETQYF.

This clonotype was found many times. The chain combines TRBV6-2 or TRBV6-3 with TRBJ1-6; perhaps TRBD1 as D (5 bases). This CDR3 is built from 14 residues. Trimming pared 6 bases from V and 9 bases from J, leaving 15 bases between. Germline V gene data show CDR1 as MNHEY and CDR2 as SVGEGT. DNA for the CDR3: TGTGCCAGCAGCCTCGGGACCTCTGGTTCACCCCTCCACTTT. It encodes CASSLGTSGSPLHF.

This clonotype was counted between two and nine times. The rearrangement links TRBV27 to TRBJ2-7; 8 bases are shared with TRBD2. CDR3 length: 15 residues. J gave up 2 bases and V 6 bases, and 9 bases lay outside the gene matches. Germline V gene data show CDR1 as MNHEY and CDR2 as SMNVEV (reference sequence). The CDR3 region is CASSFPGGGPYEQYF. The CDR3 DNA sequence: TGTGCCAGCAGCTTCCCGGGGGGGGGTCCCTACGAGCAGTACTTC.

In this sample, this clonotype turned up many times. This chain links TRBV27 with TRBJ2-7; D is uncertain. The CDR3 spans 13 residues. Trimming stripped 6 bases from V and 5 bases from J, with 14 bases between. CDR1 and CDR2 (germline): MNHEY, SMNVEV (reference sequence). As DNA, the CDR3 is TGTGCCAGCAGCCGCCGCGAGATCAACGAGCAGTACTTC. Encoded protein: CASSRREINEQYF.

This clonotype was counted ten times or more. This chain uses TRBV13 with TRBJ2-3; D is ambiguous. V shed 6 bases and J shed 3 bases, with 7 bases lying between them. This CDR3 contains 12 residues. In germline, CDR1 is PRHDT, CDR2 FYEKMQ (reference sequence). Here the CDR3 DNA reads TGTGCCAGCAGATTTACTACAGATACGCAGTATTTT. Translated: CASRFTTDTQYF.